This TCR beta chain was recorded in a study of technical replicates of blood from several donors. The CDR3 runs to 17 residues. Germline lookup yields CDR1 MNHEY and CDR2 SMNVEV (reference sequence). Trimming pared 5 bases from V and 2 bases from J, leaving 20 bases between. This clone was seen only once. TCRdb keeps only in-frame clones here, not all; method: immunoSEQ multiplex PCR. The repertoire includes more than 90,000 clones, approximately 96% of them detected once, and over 0.2% sits in the top ten. This clonotype originated in a human donor in good health. The chain couples TRBV27 to TRBJ2-3, with D maybe TRBD2 (7 bases). Sequencing was performed on T cells isolated from PBMCs. The CDR3 nucleotides are TGTGCCAGCAGTCCCAAAGGGGGGGGGCGCATCACAGATACGCAGTATTTT. Its translation: CASSPKGGGRITDTQYF.